The 12 T cell receptor beta chains below come from one sample, sequenced in a study of blood T cell repertoires in COVID-19. TCRdb keeps only in-frame clones here, not all; method: immunoSEQ multiplex PCR. The sample includes about 230,000 clones, 65% to 85% of them seen just once. Sequencing was done on a sample of peripheral blood. These receptors were obtained from a woman at least 80 years old with acute or convalescent COVID-19.

The chain is built from TRBV7-2 and TRBJ2-7; TRBD1 matches 9 bases. After removal of 4 bases from V and 2 bases from J, the junction contained 6 bases not matched to a gene. The CDR3 spans 15 residues. Germline assignment: CDR1 SGHTA and CDR2 FQGNSA. The CDR3 region is CASSSRQGGTYEQYF. The CDR3 coding sequence is TGTGCCAGCAGCTCGAGACAGGGGGGAACCTACGAGCAGTACTTC.

This clone has more than one count but fewer than ten. The rearrangement links TRBV5-1 to TRBJ2-1; TRBD2 aligns across 15 bases. Per the germline V gene, CDR1 is SGHRS and CDR2 is YFSETQ. The CDR3 has 18 amino acids. V lost 5 bases to trimming and J lost 2 bases; unmatched junction nucleotides: 8. CDR3 in amino acids: CASRAAWTSGRAYNEQFF. CDR3 DNA sequence: TGCGCCAGCAGAGCCGCCTGGACTAGCGGGAGGGCCTACAATGAGCAGTTCTTC.

The rearrangement links TRBV19 to TRBJ2-1; 9 nucleotides align to TRBD1. The ends lost 1 base at V and 14 bases at J; junction bases unmatched: 6. The germline V gene encodes CDR1 LNHDA and CDR2 SQIVND (reference sequence). CDR3 length: 13 amino acids. The DNA of the CDR3 is TGTGCCAGTAGTATAGCTGGGACAGGGACCGAGTTCTTC. Its protein product is CASSIAGTGTEFF.

The gene calls are TRBV19 and TRBJ1-1, with 7 bases that match TRBD1. V lost 4 bases, J lost 7 bases, and 6 bases stayed unmatched. The CDR3 extends over 13 amino acids. Germline loops: CDR1 LNHDA, CDR2 SQIVND (reference sequence). Here the CDR3 DNA reads TGTGCCAGTAGTACCAACAGGGGCGGTGAAGCTTTCTTT. This gives the protein CASSTNRGGEAFF.

The V and J genes are TRBV19 and TRBJ1-2, with a tentative D call TRBD1 (6 bases). Per the germline V gene, CDR1 is LNHDA and CDR2 is SQIVND (reference sequence). The V end was cut by 5 bases, the J end by 7 bases, with 17 bases between. CDR3 length: 14 amino acids. CDR3 loop: CASSATGSPGGYTF. CDR3 nucleotide sequence: TGTGCCAGTAGTGCCACAGGGAGCCCGGGTGGCTACACCTTC.

The chain uses TRBV27 and TRBJ1-5; D is ambiguous. Trimming took 5 bases from V and 7 from J, leaving 12 bases between them. CDR3 length: 13 residues. Germline loops: CDR1 MNHEY, CDR2 SMNVEV (reference sequence). The CDR3 reads CASSLSWAQPQHF. Written as DNA, the CDR3 is TGTGCCAGCAGTCTCTCGTGGGCCCAGCCCCAGCATTTT.

The chain employs TRBV7-8 and TRBJ1-5, with TRBD1 as a possible D gene (6 bases). Germline lookup yields CDR1 SGHVS and CDR2 FQNEAQ. The CDR3 loop spans 16 amino acids. Trimming stripped 2 bases from V and 3 bases from J, with 14 bases between. CDR3 sequence (DNA): TGTGCCAGCAGCTTATCGGGGTTGGGGGCCAATCAGCCCCAGCATTTT. Amino acids: CASSLSGLGANQPQHF.

In this sample, this clone turned up a few times. The chain couples TRBV5-5 to TRBJ2-3; TRBD2 aligns across 11 bases. CDR1 is SGHKS and CDR2 is YYEKEE in the germline V gene (reference sequence). This CDR3 spans 15 amino acids. Germline trimming cut 2 bases from V and 4 bases from J; bases unmatched to any gene: 3. The CDR3 here is CASSFSGRVPDTQYF. The CDR3 DNA reads TGTGCCAGCAGCTTTAGCGGGAGGGTCCCAGATACGCAGTATTTT. The entire variable domain, with the rest obtained from reference TRBV5-5 and TRBJ2-3, is as follows: DAGVTQSPTHLIKTRGQQVTLRCSPISGHKSVSWYQQVLGQGPQFIFQYYEKEERGRGNFPDRFSARQFPNYSSELNVNALLLGDSALYLCASSFSGRVPDTQYFGPGTRLTVL.

The chain employs TRBV27 and TRBJ2-1; 11 bases line up with TRBD2. The CDR3 length is 16 residues. Trimming took 5 bases from V and 0 from J; bases not matched to a gene: 3. Germline V CDR1 and CDR2: MNHEY, SMNVEV (reference sequence). The CDR3 DNA reads TGTGCCAGCAGTCCCGGGACTAGCGGCTCCTACAATGAGCAGTTCTTC. This encodes CASSPGTSGSYNEQFF.

The rearrangement uses TRBV6-5 and TRBJ1-1; a possible D gene is TRBD1 (5 bases). V was cut by 10 bases and J by 3 bases, with 15 bases left in between. The V gene's germline CDR1 is MNHEY and CDR2 SVGAGI. This CDR3 comprises 13 residues. The DNA of the CDR3 is TGTGCCAACCGGAGGGAACAGGACACTGAAGCTTTCTTT. This sequence encodes CANRREQDTEAFF.

About this clone: This sample includes further DNA sequences coding for the same CDR3. The chain combines TRBV29-1 with TRBJ1-2; D perhaps matches TRBD1 (6 bases). Trimming cost V 4 bases and J 6 bases, with 9 bases left between them. The CDR3 runs 11 residues. Germline values: CDR1 SQVTM, CDR2 ANQGSEA. As DNA, the CDR3 is TGCAGCGTTGGGGGGCGGGATGGCTACACCTTC. Its translation: CSVGGRDGYTF.

The CDR3, as DNA: TGTGCCAGTAGAACAGGGGGAACCACTGAAGCTTTCTTT. This translates into CASRTGGTTEAFF. V and J are TRBV19 and TRBJ1-1, with 8 bases matching TRBD1. The CDR3 has 13 amino acids. Per the germline V gene, CDR1 is LNHDA and CDR2 is SQIVND (reference sequence). The ends lost 6 bases at V and 4 bases at J; junction bases unmatched: 4.